What follows are 10 T cell receptor beta chains derived from one specimen sequenced in a study of blood T cell repertoires in COVID-19. Produced via immunoSEQ multiplex PCR; TCRdb's table is partial and in-frame only. The sample has hundreds of thousands of clones; approximately 84% are singletons. Sequenced: PBMCs or T cells enriched from blood (not recorded which). These receptor sequences come from a man in his forties who had recovered from COVID-19.

The chain recombines TRBV2 with TRBJ2-2, with TRBD1 matching 8 bases. The CDR3 totals 15 residues. Germline-derived CDR1 and CDR2 are SNHLY and FYNNEI. V was pared by 5 bases and J by 4 bases, with 6 bases of the junction left unmatched. The CDR3 here is CASSMQGASTGELFF. CDR3 nucleotides: TGTGCCAGCAGTATGCAGGGGGCTAGCACCGGGGAGCTGTTTTTT.

The V call is TRBV28, the J call TRBJ1-3; tentatively, D is TRBD1 (6 bases). CDR3 size: 17 residues. Per the germline V gene, CDR1 is MDHEN and CDR2 is SYDVKM. V shed 7 bases and J shed 4 bases, with 23 bases lying between them. CDR3 residues: CASTFGTRGRGGNTIYF. The CDR3 DNA follows: TGTGCCAGCACTTTCGGGACAAGGGGACGGGGAGGAAACACCATATATTTT.

The V and J genes are TRBV6-1 and TRBJ1-1; 9 nucleotides align to TRBD1. The V gene end was trimmed by 2 bases and the J gene end by 5 bases; junction bases not matched to a gene: 3. Germline CDR1 reads MNHNS; CDR2 reads SASEGT. This CDR3 has 14 residues. Here the CDR3 DNA reads TGTGCCAGCAGTGAAAACAGGGGGCAAACTGAAGCTTTCTTT. Amino acid sequence: CASSENRGQTEAFF.

The gene calls are TRBV7-3 and TRBJ1-6, with D perhaps TRBD1 (6 bases). The germline V gene has CDR1 SGHTA and CDR2 FQGTGA. V was shortened by 5 bases and J by 2 bases, with 10 bases between the two germline ends. The CDR3 is 15 amino acids. In DNA form, the CDR3 reads TGTGCCAGCAGCCCACAGGGCACCTATAATTCACCCCTCCACTTT. Its translation is CASSPQGTYNSPLHF.

This rearrangement joins TRBV7-6 to TRBJ2-3; 11 bases are a match to TRBD2. The CDR3 spans 16 residues. With 5 bases clipped from V and 3 bases from J, the junction kept 7 bases outside the gene matches. CDR1 and CDR2 from the germline V gene are SGHVS and FNYEAQ. The CDR3 region has the DNA TGTGCCAGCAGCCAATTTACTAGCGGGGGTACAGATACGCAGTATTTT. It is translated as CASSQFTSGGTDTQYF. Supplemented by reference TRBV7-6 and TRBJ2-3, the full variable domain reads GAGVSQSPRYKVTKRGQDVALRCDPISGHVSLYWYRQALGQGPEFLTYFNYEAQQDKSGLPNDRFSAERPEGSISTLTIQRTEQRDSAMYRCASSQFTSGGTDTQYFGPGTRLTVL.

The V call is TRBV28, the J call TRBJ2-7; the match to TRBD2 covers 10 bases. Germline V gene data show CDR1 as MDHEN and CDR2 as SYDVKM. The V gene end was trimmed by 6 bases and the J gene end by 6 bases; junction bases not matched to a gene: 8. The CDR3 covers 14 residues. CDR3 amino acids: CASRRAGGIGEQYF. The CDR3 coding sequence is TGTGCCAGCAGGAGAGCGGGAGGGATCGGCGAGCAGTACTTC.

This sequence joins TRBV15 and TRBJ2-1, with no clear D. This CDR3 comprises 12 residues. Germline CDR1 is LNHNV and CDR2 is YYDKDF (reference sequence). V lost 0 bases, J lost 8 bases, and 5 bases lay in between. The CDR3 reads CATSRDEDEQFF. CDR3 bases: TGTGCCACCAGCAGAGATGAGGATGAGCAGTTCTTC. Full variable domain (rest looked up from reference TRBV15 and TRBJ2-1): DAMVIQNPRYQVTQFGKPVTLSCSQTLNHNVMYWYQQKSSQAPKLLFHYYDKDFNNEADTPDNFQSRRPNTSFCFLDIRSPGLGDTAMYLCATSRDEDEQFFGPGTRLTVL.

This sequence joins TRBV27 and TRBJ1-2; D is possibly TRBD1 (5 bases). CDR3 length equals 14 residues. Trimming left V 4 bases short and J 3 bases short, with 12 bases between. The V gene's germline CDR1 is MNHEY and CDR2 SMNVEV (reference sequence). The CDR3 loop is CASSSRGAYYGYTF. Written as DNA, the CDR3 is TGTGCCAGCAGTTCACGCGGGGCTTACTATGGCTACACCTTC.

V usage is TRBV24-1 and J usage is TRBJ1-2; TRBD1 matches 8 bases. Germline lookup yields CDR1 KGHDR and CDR2 SFDVKD. The CDR3 totals 15 residues. V dropped 6 bases and J dropped 3; count of bases not matched to a gene: 8. CDR3: CATSYLWDRHYGYTF. CDR3 nucleotides: TGTGCCACCAGTTATCTATGGGACAGGCACTATGGCTACACCTTC.

This chain connects TRBV30 to TRBJ1-2; D gene uncertain. This CDR3 region has 13 residues. With 6 bases removed from V and 1 base from J, the gap between germline ends came to 12 bases. Germline V gene sequence: CDR1 GTSNPN, CDR2 SVGIG (reference sequence). Here the CDR3 DNA reads TGTGCCTGCCCCGCGAGGGTTAACTATGGCTACACCTTC. This encodes CACPARVNYGYTF.